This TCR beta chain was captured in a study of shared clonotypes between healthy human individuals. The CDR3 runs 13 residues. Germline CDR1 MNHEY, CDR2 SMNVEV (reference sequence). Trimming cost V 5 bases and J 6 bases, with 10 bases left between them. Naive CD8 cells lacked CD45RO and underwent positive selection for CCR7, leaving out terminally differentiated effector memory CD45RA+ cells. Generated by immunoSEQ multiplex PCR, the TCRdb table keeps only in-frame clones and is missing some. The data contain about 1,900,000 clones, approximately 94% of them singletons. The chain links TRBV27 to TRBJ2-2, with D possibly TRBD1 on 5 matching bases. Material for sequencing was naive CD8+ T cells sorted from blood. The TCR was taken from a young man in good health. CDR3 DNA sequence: TGTGCCAGCAGTGACAGTTCCGCCGGGGAGCTGTTTTTT. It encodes CASSDSSAGELFF.